Presented here are 30 T cell receptor beta chains from one specimen sequenced in a study of T cells after yellow fever vaccination. In TCRdb, the 5' RACE reads were re-called with MiXCR into one record per CDR3 protein. In the table there are 620,000 or so distinct CDR3 sequences, approximately 16% of which are singletons. Specimen: PBMCs, collected more than 4 days after the first yellow fever vaccination. The receptors come from a man between 18 and 35 years old who received the YFV17D yellow fever vaccine.

This clonotype turned up a few times. This chain uses TRBV6-1 with TRBJ1-1; tentative D call: TRBD1 (5 bases). The CDR3 totals 12 residues. CDR1 and CDR2 from the germline V gene are MNHNS and SASEGT. V dropped 3 bases and J dropped 11 bases, with 13 bases sitting between them. The CDR3 bases are TGTGCCAGCAGTGATGGGACTCTAGGGGCTTTCTTT. Amino acids: CASSDGTLGAFF.

This clonotype occurred a few times. The rearrangement joins TRBV7-9 to TRBJ2-1; D is ambiguous. V lost 8 bases and J lost 12, with 20 bases in between. The CDR3 extends over 13 amino acids. Germline assignment: CDR1 SEHNR and CDR2 FQNEAQ (reference sequence). Here the CDR3 DNA reads TGTGCCAGCGAGACGAATCCGCCGGCTGGGCAGTTCTTC. Translation gives CASETNPPAGQFF. The variable domain in full, with the rest retrieved from reference TRBV7-9 and TRBJ2-1, is DTGVSQNPRHKITKRGQNVTFRCDPISEHNRLYWYRQTLGQGPEFLTYFQNEAQLEKSRLLSDRFSAERPKGSFSTLEIQRTEQGDSAMYLCASETNPPAGQFFGPGTRLTVL.

The genes are TRBV5-1 and TRBJ2-2; D is possibly TRBD2 (5 bases). V was shortened by 2 bases and J by 8 bases, with 19 bases between the two germline ends. Germline V CDR1 and CDR2: SGHRS, YFSETQ. The CDR3 has 16 amino acids. Here the CDR3 DNA reads TGCGCCAGCAGCTTAATCGAGAGCCTACCGGGAGGGGAGCTGTTTTTT. Translated: CASSLIESLPGGELFF.

This clonotype was detected only a few times. The chain links TRBV6-1 to TRBJ2-5, with 8 bases lining up with TRBD2. Per germline, CDR1 MNHNS and CDR2 SASEGT. The CDR3 is 14 residues long. Trimming cost V 5 bases and J 2 bases; bases outside gene matches: 4. The CDR3 sequence is CASSTQRGQETQYF. Here the CDR3 DNA reads TGTGCCAGCAGTACCCAGCGGGGGCAAGAGACCCAGTACTTC.

At least ten counts were recorded for this clonotype. The J gene is TRBJ2-3, the V gene TRBV7-9; D is unresolved. Trimming shortened V by 2 bases and J by 3 bases, and 9 bases separated the two germline ends. Germline CDR1 and CDR2: SEHNR and FQNEAQ (reference sequence). CDR3 length: 14 amino acids. This chain's CDR3 is CASSLSGRTDTQYF. CDR3 DNA sequence: TGTGCCAGCAGCTTATCCGGAAGAACAGATACGCAGTATTTT.

J is TRBJ2-7 and V is TRBV7-9; no definite D call. CDR1 and CDR2 (germline): SEHNR, FQNEAQ (reference sequence). The CDR3 is made up of 14 amino acids. V lost 1 base and J 2 bases, leaving 9 bases between the germline ends. This CDR3 is CASSLVGVPYEQYV. Written as DNA, the CDR3 is TGTGCCAGCAGCTTAGTTGGGGTGCCCTACGAGCAGTACGTC.

This clonotype was observed a few times. The gene calls are TRBV4-2 and TRBJ2-3; D gene ambiguous. Germline values: CDR1 LGHNA, CDR2 YNFKEQ. The CDR3 is 14 amino acids. With 0 bases removed from V and 5 bases from J, the gap between germline ends came to 9 bases. The CDR3: CASSQDHRQDTQYF. The CDR3 DNA reads as TGTGCCAGCAGCCAAGATCATCGGCAAGATACGCAGTATTTT.

This clonotype came up a few times. This sequence joins TRBV9 and TRBJ2-5, with a tentative D call TRBD1 (7 bases). With 1 base removed from V and 4 bases from J, the gap between germline ends came to 11 bases. The CDR3 is 14 amino acids. The germline V gene encodes CDR1 SGDLS and CDR2 YYNGEE. The CDR3 loop is CASSVQGGRETQYF. Written as DNA, the CDR3 is TGTGCCAGCAGCGTACAGGGGGGTCGAGAGACCCAGTACTTC.

The chain links TRBV7-2 to TRBJ2-3; possibly TRBD1 for D (7 bases). Trimming removed 4 bases from V and 2 bases from J, with 16 bases in between. There are 16 residues in the CDR3. In germline, CDR1 is SGHTA, CDR2 FQGNSA. The CDR3 loop is CASSSVSGGLTDTQYF. As DNA, the CDR3 is TGTGCCAGCAGCTCCGTGTCAGGGGGACTCACAGATACGCAGTATTTT.

The chain carries TRBV27 and TRBJ2-3; 14 positions agree with TRBD2. V was clipped by 4 bases and J by 0 bases; unmatched bases: 9. The CDR3 length is 19 residues. Looked up from germline, CDR1 is MNHEY and CDR2 is SMNVEV (reference sequence). The CDR3 region is CASSSLGLAGAYSTDTQYF. The CDR3, as DNA: TGTGCCAGCAGTTCCCTGGGACTAGCGGGGGCATACAGCACAGATACGCAGTATTTT.

The chain is built from TRBV7-9 and TRBJ2-3; D may correspond to TRBD1 or TRBD2 (5 bases each). The CDR3 extends over 15 amino acids. Germline-derived CDR1 and CDR2 are SEHNR and FQNEAQ (reference sequence). V lost 5 bases and J 3 bases, leaving 15 bases between the germline ends. This CDR3 reads CASSRGRGRTDTQYF. DNA of the CDR3: TGTGCCAGCAGCCGCGGCCGGGGCCGTACAGATACGCAGTATTTT. Drawing the rest from reference TRBV7-9 and TRBJ2-3, the complete variable domain is DTGVSQNPRHKITKRGQNVTFRCDPISEHNRLYWYRQTLGQGPEFLTYFQNEAQLEKSRLLSDRFSAERPKGSFSTLEIQRTEQGDSAMYLCASSRGRGRTDTQYFGPGTRLTVL.

The sample holds a few counts of this clonotype. The chain joins TRBV4-3 to TRBJ2-5; D is perhaps TRBD2 (5 bases). Germline loops: CDR1 LGHNA, CDR2 YSLEER. This CDR3 is built from 16 residues. V lost 0 bases and J 5 bases, leaving 16 bases between the germline ends. The CDR3: CASSQDLSRAGETQYF. The CDR3 DNA follows: TGCGCCAGCAGCCAAGATCTTTCGCGGGCCGGGGAGACCCAGTACTTC.

In its sample, this clonotype was seen a few times. The chain employs TRBV11-2 and TRBJ2-3; tentative D call: TRBD2 (6 bases). CDR1 is SGHAT, CDR2 FQNNGV, per germline. The CDR3 has 17 amino acids. Trimming left V 1 base short and J 0 bases short, with 14 bases between. The CDR3 DNA reads TGTGCCAGCAGCTTAGGGGCGGGGACCCGTAGCACAGATACGCAGTATTTT. Translating gives CASSLGAGTRSTDTQYF.

The chain couples TRBV7-2 to TRBJ2-5, with unresolved D. Trimming removed 3 bases at V and 3 bases at J, with 11 bases between. In germline, CDR1 is SGHTA, CDR2 FQGNSA. The CDR3 is 14 residues long. This CDR3 is CASSFVQLEETQYF. In DNA, the CDR3 is TGTGCCAGCAGCTTCGTACAGTTAGAAGAGACCCAGTACTTC.

This clonotype was seen a few times. This chain joins TRBV18 and TRBJ1-6; perhaps TRBD1 as D (6 bases). In germline, CDR1 is KGHSH, CDR2 LQKENI. Trimming cost V 3 bases and J 10 bases, with 16 bases left between them. The CDR3 is made up of 15 amino acids. The CDR3: CASSPGVGAGSPLHF. CDR3 nucleotides: TGTGCCAGCTCACCCGGCGTGGGGGCAGGGTCACCCCTCCACTTT.

This rearrangement joins TRBV2 to TRBJ2-3; 7 nucleotides align to TRBD2. With 8 bases clipped from V and 6 bases from J, the junction kept 14 bases outside the gene matches. CDR3 length: 15 amino acids. CDR1 is SNHLY, CDR2 FYNNEI, per germline. CDR3 loop: CASGGGTNYRDTQYF. The CDR3, as DNA: TGTGCCAGCGGGGGTGGGACTAACTACAGGGATACGCAGTATTTT.

This chain joins TRBV5-1 and TRBJ1-1, with TRBD1 matching 9 bases. V was clipped by 3 bases and J by 4 bases; unmatched bases: 10. Germline lookup yields CDR1 SGHRS and CDR2 YFSETQ. The CDR3 contains 16 residues. The CDR3 bases are TGCGCCAGCAGCTCGGGACAGGGCGTTTACGGCACTGAAGCTTTCTTT. This gives the protein CASSSGQGVYGTEAFF.

This sequence joins TRBV4-1 and TRBJ1-1; D is uncertain. Trimming pared 2 bases from V and 8 bases from J, leaving 12 bases between. Germline lookup yields CDR1 MGHRA and CDR2 YSYEKL. The CDR3 sequence is 13 residues long. CDR3: CASSQPGTSEAFF. For the CDR3, the DNA is TGCGCCAGCAGCCAACCGGGTACTTCAGAAGCTTTCTTT.

There are many counts of this clonotype. The V gene is TRBV20-1, the J gene TRBJ2-3; a possible D gene is TRBD2 (5 bases). Germline V gene sequence: CDR1 DFQATT, CDR2 SNEGSKA (reference sequence). Trimming left V 0 bases short and J 4 bases short, with 8 bases between. This CDR3 region has 13 residues. CDR3 residues: CSARDEGPDTQYF. Written as DNA, the CDR3 is TGCAGTGCTAGAGATGAGGGCCCAGATACGCAGTATTTT.

J is TRBJ2-2 and V is TRBV9, with D uncertain. V was pared by 1 base and J by 0 bases, with 10 bases between. The CDR3 covers 16 residues. Germline CDR1 and CDR2: SGDLS and YYNGEE. DNA for the CDR3: TGTGCCAGCAGCGTACGGTTGGGCCCGAACACCGGGGAGCTGTTTTTT. It yields the protein CASSVRLGPNTGELFF.

This rearrangement joins TRBV6-2 or TRBV6-3 to TRBJ1-1; 8 nucleotides agree with TRBD1. Trimming cost V 4 bases and J 5 bases; bases outside gene matches: 6. The CDR3 length is 14 residues. Looked up from germline, CDR1 is MNHEY and CDR2 is SVGEGT. The CDR3 DNA reads as TGTGCCAGCAGTTTCCCAGGGGGCGAGACTGAAGCTTTCTTT. Residues: CASSFPGGETEAFF.

This clonotype was detected only a few times. The chain carries TRBV12-5 and TRBJ2-7; 9 bases line up with TRBD1. The germline CDR1 and CDR2 sequences are LGHNT and FRNRAP. The CDR3 has 12 amino acids. Here the CDR3 reads CATGTGPYEQYF. CDR3 sequence (DNA): TGTGCAACCGGGACAGGGCCCTACGAGCAGTACTTC.

This clonotype was seen a handful of times. This chain uses TRBV28 with TRBJ2-3; the D gene is possibly TRBD2 (6 bases). CDR1 MDHEN and CDR2 SYDVKM come from the germline V gene. V was pared by 4 bases and J by 8 bases, with 10 bases between. The length of the CDR3 is 12 residues. The DNA for the CDR3 is TGTGCCAGCAGTTACGTCGGGGGTACGCAGTATTTT. Its translation is CASSYVGGTQYF.

This clonotype was counted between two and nine times. The CDR3 protein is CAWSPTAGGAEDGANTGELFF. The CDR3 DNA reads TGTGCCTGGAGTCCGACCGCGGGGGGGGCCGAAGATGGAGCGAACACCGGGGAGCTGTTTTTT. V is TRBV30 and J is TRBJ2-2, with TRBD2 matching over 9 bases. J lost 0 bases, V lost 2 bases, and 19 bases had no gene match. The CDR3 has 21 amino acids. Germline values: CDR1 GTSNPN, CDR2 SVGIG (reference sequence). Full variable domain (outside the CDR3, taken from reference TRBV30 and TRBJ2-2): SQTIHQWPATLVQPVGSPLSLECTVEGTSNPNLYWYRQAAGRGLQLLFYSVGIGQISSEVPQNLSASRPQDRQFILSSKKLLLSDSGFYLCAWSPTAGGAEDGANTGELFFGEGSRLTVL.

The table lists this clonotype with many counts. The genes are TRBV6-5 and TRBJ2-2, with D possibly called TRBD1 or TRBD2 (5 bases each). Looked up from germline, CDR1 is MNHEY and CDR2 is SVGAGI. Trimming pared 3 bases from V and 4 bases from J, leaving 18 bases between. This CDR3 is 17 amino acids long. In DNA, the CDR3 is TGTGCCAGCAGTTATTCTTCCGGGGCTCGTAGCACCGGGGAGCTGTTTTTT. Encoded protein: CASSYSSGARSTGELFF.

The rearrangement joins TRBV7-2 to TRBJ2-3, with D unresolved. Trimming took off 6 bases at V and 2 bases at J, with 9 bases between the two ends. The V gene's germline CDR1 is SGHTA and CDR2 FQGNSA. This CDR3 region has 13 residues. DNA of the CDR3: TGTGCCAGCAGACCGAAGATCACAGATACGCAGTATTTT. Protein sequence: CASRPKITDTQYF.

This rearrangement joins TRBV5-1 to TRBJ2-3; 9 bases fit TRBD2. J was trimmed by 0 bases and V by 4 bases; bases with no gene match: 3. This CDR3 comprises 15 residues. CDR1 SGHRS and CDR2 YFSETQ come from the germline V gene. The CDR3 loop reads CASSDSGGSTDTQYF. In DNA, the CDR3 is TGCGCCAGCAGCGATAGCGGGGGTAGCACAGATACGCAGTATTTT. The full variable domain, its missing parts supplied by reference TRBV5-1 and TRBJ2-3, is KAGVTQTPRYLIKTRGQQVTLSCSPISGHRSVSWYQQTPGQGLQFLFEYFSETQRNKGNFPGRFSGRQFSNSRSEMNVSTLELGDSALYLCASSDSGGSTDTQYFGPGTRLTVL.

A remark on this clonotype: A much larger clone differs from this one at a single base, so this may be a read error. The genes are TRBV7-2 and TRBJ2-2, with D perhaps matching TRBD2 (7 bases). The CDR3 is made up of 15 amino acids. Germline-derived CDR1 and CDR2 are SGHTA and FQGNSA. Trimming left V 0 bases short and J 3 bases short, with 8 bases between. CDR3 in amino acids: CASSLAGGHTGELFF. The CDR3 DNA reads TGTGCCAGCAGCTTAGCGGGGGGGCACACCGGGGAGCTGTTTTTT.

The gene calls are TRBV7-9 and TRBJ1-5; D is possibly TRBD1 (6 bases). CDR3 length equals 15 residues. The V end was cut by 6 bases, the J end by 9 bases, with 21 bases between. Germline-derived CDR1 and CDR2 are SEHNR and FQNEAQ (reference sequence). This CDR3 is CASSRNREPSGPQHF. In nucleotides, the CDR3 is TGTGCCAGCAGTCGGAACAGGGAACCCTCAGGGCCCCAGCATTTT.

The V call is TRBV7-2, the J call TRBJ1-3, with 8 bases matching TRBD1. Germline lookup yields CDR1 SGHTA and CDR2 FQGNSA. With 5 bases clipped from V and 0 bases from J, the junction kept 9 bases outside the gene matches. There are 17 residues in the CDR3. The CDR3, as DNA: TGTGCCAGCAGCCGATTATTCGACAGGGGCTCTGGAAACACCATATATTTT. It is translated as CASSRLFDRGSGNTIYF. The full variable domain, its missing parts supplied by reference TRBV7-2 and TRBJ1-3, is GAGVSQSPSNKVTEKGKDVELRCDPISGHTALYWYRQSLGQGLEFLIYFQGNSAPDKSGLPSDRFSAERTGGSVSTLTIQRTQQEDSAVYLCASSRLFDRGSGNTIYFGEGSWLTVV.